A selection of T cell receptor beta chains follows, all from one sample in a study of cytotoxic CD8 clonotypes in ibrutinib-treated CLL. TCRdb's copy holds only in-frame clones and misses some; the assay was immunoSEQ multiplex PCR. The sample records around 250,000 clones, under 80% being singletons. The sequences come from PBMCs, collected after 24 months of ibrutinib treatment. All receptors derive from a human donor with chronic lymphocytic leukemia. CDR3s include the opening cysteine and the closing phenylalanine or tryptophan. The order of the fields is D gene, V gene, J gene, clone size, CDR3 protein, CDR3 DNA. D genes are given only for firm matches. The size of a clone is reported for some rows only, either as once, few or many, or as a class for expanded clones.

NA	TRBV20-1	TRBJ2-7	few	CSAIRLYEQYF	TGCAGTGCTATCCGCCTCTACGAGCAGTACTTC
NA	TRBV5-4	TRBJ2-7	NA	CASSLELVSAEQYF	TGTGCCAGCAGCTTGGAACTAGTCTCCGCCGAGCAGTACTTC
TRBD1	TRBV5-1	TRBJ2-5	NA	CASSFGTGSSETQYF	TGCGCCAGCAGCTTTGGGACAGGGTCTTCGGAGACCCAGTACTTC
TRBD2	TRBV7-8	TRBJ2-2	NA	CASSLLAGENTGELFF	TGTGCCAGCAGCTTGCTAGCGGGAGAGAACACCGGGGAGCTGTTTTTT
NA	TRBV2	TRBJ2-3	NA	CASSVTGGPDTQYF	TGTGCCAGCAGTGTGACAGGAGGCCCAGATACGCAGTATTTT
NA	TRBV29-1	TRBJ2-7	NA	CSVPTAWDSYEQYF	TGCAGCGTGCCGACAGCTTGGGACTCCTACGAGCAGTACTTC
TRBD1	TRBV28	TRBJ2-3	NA	CASSSPTGGGTGGGDTQYF	TGTGCCAGCAGTTCACCCACAGGGGGCGGAACTGGCGGGGGAGATACGCAGTATTTT
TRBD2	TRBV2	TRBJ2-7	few	CASSGGYEQYF	TGTGCCAGCTCCGGGGGGTACGAGCAGTACTTC
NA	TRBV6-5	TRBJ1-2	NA	CASSSPNYGYTF	TGTGCCAGCAGTTCCCCTAACTATGGCTACACCTTC
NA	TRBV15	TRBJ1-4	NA	CATSRDGDVEKLFF	TGTGCCACCAGCAGAGACGGAGATGTAGAAAAACTGTTTTTT
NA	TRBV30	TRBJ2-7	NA	CAWSKGVRVGYEQYF	TGTGCCTGGAGCAAAGGCGTCAGGGTGGGATACGAGCAGTACTTC
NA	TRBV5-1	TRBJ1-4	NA	CASRDLTNEKLFF	TGCGCCAGCCGGGATCTCACTAATGAAAAACTGTTTTTT
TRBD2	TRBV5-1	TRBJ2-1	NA	CASSPGGLAGGGNEQFF	TGCGCCAGCAGCCCCGGTGGTTTGGCGGGCGGGGGCAATGAGCAGTTCTTC
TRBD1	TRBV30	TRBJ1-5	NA	CAWSSPDRGIQPQHF	TGTGCCTGGAGTTCCCCGGACAGGGGGATTCAGCCCCAGCATTTT
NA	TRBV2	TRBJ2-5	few	CASSEEVVRETQYF	TGTGCCAGCAGTGAAGAAGTGGTGAGGGAGACCCAGTACTTC
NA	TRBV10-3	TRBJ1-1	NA	CAISDTPGYMNTEAFF	TGTGCCATCAGTGACACCCCAGGATACATGAACACTGAAGCTTTCTTT
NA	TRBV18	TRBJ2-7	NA	CASSPPPDNYEQYF	TGTGCCAGCTCACCACCGCCGGATAACTACGAGCAGTACTTC
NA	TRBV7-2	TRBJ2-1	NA	CASSPGTSPRQFF	TGTGCCAGCAGCCCCGGGACTTCCCCAAGGCAGTTCTTC
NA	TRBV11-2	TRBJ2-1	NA	CASSNSRTAFF	TGTGCCAGCAGCAATTCCCGGACCGCGTTCTTC
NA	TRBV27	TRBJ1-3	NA	CASSSDQGSGNTIYF	TGTGCCAGCAGTTCCGACCAGGGATCTGGAAACACCATATATTTT
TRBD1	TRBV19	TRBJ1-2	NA	CASSIPRQGNYGYTF	TGTGCCAGTAGTATCCCCAGACAGGGGAACTATGGCTACACCTTC
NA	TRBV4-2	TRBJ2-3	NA	CASTQADWRGTDTQYF	TGTGCCAGCACCCAAGCTGACTGGCGGGGCACAGATACGCAGTATTTT
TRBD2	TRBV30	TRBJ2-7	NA	CAGGLAGGPYEQYF	TGTGCCGGGGGACTAGCGGGAGGGCCGTACGAGCAGTACTTC
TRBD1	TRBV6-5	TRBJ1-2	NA	CASSYQVTGGYGYTF	TGTGCCAGCAGTTACCAAGTGACAGGGGGATATGGCTACACCTTC
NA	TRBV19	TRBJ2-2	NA	CASTMWLAIGELFF	TGTGCCAGTACCATGTGGCTAGCGATCGGGGAGCTGTTTTTT
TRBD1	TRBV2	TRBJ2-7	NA	CASSSYRDSLSYEQYF	TGTGCCAGCAGTTCATACCGGGACAGTCTTAGCTACGAGCAGTACTTC
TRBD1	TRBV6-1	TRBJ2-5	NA	CASSEYGQGAETQYF	TGTGCCAGCAGTGAATACGGACAGGGGGCAGAGACCCAGTACTTC
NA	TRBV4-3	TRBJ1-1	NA	CASSHGVAVNTEAFF	TGCGCCAGCAGCCACGGGGTGGCAGTGAACACTGAAGCTTTCTTT
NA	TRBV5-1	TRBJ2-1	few	CASSLARESYNEQFF	TGCGCCAGCAGCTTGGCACGGGAATCCTACAATGAGCAGTTCTTC
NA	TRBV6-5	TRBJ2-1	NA	CASSYGGNEQFF	TGTGCCAGCAGTTACGGCGGCAATGAGCAGTTCTTC
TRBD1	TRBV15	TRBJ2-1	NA	CATSSRDRGYNEQFF	TGTGCCACCAGCAGTAGGGACAGGGGTTACAATGAGCAGTTCTTC
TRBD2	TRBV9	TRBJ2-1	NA	CASSVRASGKNEQFF	TGTGCCAGCAGCGTTCGGGCTAGCGGGAAAAATGAGCAGTTCTTC
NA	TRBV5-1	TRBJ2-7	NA	CASSLAILTYEQYF	TGCGCCAGCAGCTTGGCCATACTGACCTACGAGCAGTACTTC
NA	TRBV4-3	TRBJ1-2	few	CASSQDVTYPYGYTF	TGCGCCAGCAGCCAAGATGTGACGTATCCCTATGGCTACACCTTC
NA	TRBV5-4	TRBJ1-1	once	CASMNIIGADTEAFF	TGTGCCAGCATGAATATCATTGGGGCGGACACTGAAGCTTTCTTT
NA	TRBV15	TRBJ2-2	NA	CATSRDFGPGELFF	TGTGCCACCAGCAGAGATTTTGGGCCCGGGGAGCTGTTTTTT
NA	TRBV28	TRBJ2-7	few	CASSFGSLFSYEQYF	TGTGCCAGCAGTTTTGGCAGCTTATTTTCCTACGAGCAGTACTTC
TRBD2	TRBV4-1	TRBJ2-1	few	CASSQGTSGIYEQFF	TGCGCCAGCAGCCAAGGGACTAGCGGGATCTATGAGCAGTTCTTC